These 5 T cell receptor beta chains were sequenced from one sample in a study of lymphopenia after photon versus proton radiotherapy. Libraries were prepared by immunoSEQ multiplex PCR; TCRdb keeps only in-frame clonotypes and omits some of them. The table shows about 61,000 clones, with about 90% occurring only once. The sample here was peripheral blood, taken from a patient treated with photon-based radiotherapy. The receptors come from a man aged 40-49 years with gastric cancer.

The chain is built from TRBV29-1 and TRBJ2-2; 9 bases fit TRBD1. Per germline, CDR1 SQVTM and CDR2 ANQGSEA. This CDR3 comprises 13 residues. V trimming: 4 bases; J trimming: 4 bases; junction bases outside the gene matches: 1. The CDR3 nucleotides read TGCAGCGTTGGGGGACAGGGCACCGGGGAGCTGTTTTTT. Protein: CSVGGQGTGELFF.

The chain has TRBV5-1 and TRBJ2-6, with no clear D. This CDR3 has 14 amino acids. The V and J ends lost 4 bases and 0 bases respectively, with 5 bases between them. Germline V gene data show CDR1 as SGHRS and CDR2 as YFSETQ. This CDR3 is CASSLRSGANVLTF. As DNA, the CDR3 is TGCGCCAGCAGCCTCCGCTCTGGGGCCAACGTCCTGACTTTC.

The V gene is TRBV19, the J gene TRBJ1-1; no reliable D call. Trimming pared 3 bases from V and 6 bases from J, leaving 11 bases between. The CDR3 runs to 13 residues. CDR1 is LNHDA and CDR2 is SQIVND in the germline V gene (reference sequence). In nucleotides, the CDR3 is TGTGCCAGTAGTATGGGCTCGTGGGCTGAAGCTTTCTTT. This encodes CASSMGSWAEAFF. Drawing the rest from reference TRBV19 and TRBJ1-1, the complete variable domain is DGGITQSPKYLFRKEGQNVTLSCEQNLNHDAMYWYRQDPGQGLRLIYYSQIVNDFQKGDIAEGYSVSREKKESFPLTVTSAQKNPTAFYLCASSMGSWAEAFFGQGTRLTVV.

The V call is TRBV30, the J call TRBJ1-3; D call uncertain. The ends were cut back, 4 bases at V and 1 base at J, with 5 bases in the middle. Germline V gene lookup returns CDR1 GTSNPN and CDR2 SVGIG (reference sequence). The CDR3 is 12 residues long. The CDR3 coding sequence is TGTGCCTGGACGGGGTCTGGAAACACCATATATTTT. As protein: CAWTGSGNTIYF.

This clone was recorded only once. J is TRBJ1-3 and V is TRBV6-1, with a weak D call TRBD1 (5 bases). The CDR3 is made up of 14 amino acids. Trimming removed 8 bases at V and 2 bases at J, with 13 bases between. Per germline, CDR1 MNHNS and CDR2 SASEGT. CDR3 coding DNA: TGTGCCAGCGGGACGGGAAGGACTGGAAACACCATATATTTT. The encoded protein is CASGTGRTGNTIYF.